Listed here are 5 T cell receptor beta chains from one sample, sequenced in a study of cytomegalovirus exposure and HLA in healthy donors. Primers: 60 Vbeta forward and 13 Jbeta reverse. Sequencing was performed with immunoSEQ multiplex PCR; in TCRdb, only in-frame clones are kept and a portion is missing. This sample has under 150,000 clones, with roughly 84% found just once. The sample taken for sequencing was PBMCs. These receptors were collected from a boy aged 10-17 years in good health and CMV-seronegative.

This rearrangement joins TRBV6-5 to TRBJ1-5; TRBD1 matches 8 bases. Unmatched junction bases numbered 3, after V lost 6 bases and J lost 5 bases. Germline assignment: CDR1 MNHEY and CDR2 SVGAGI. The CDR3 is made up of 13 amino acids. Written as DNA, the CDR3 is TGTGCCAGCAGGTCGGACAGGGATCAGCCCCAGCATTTT. Translated: CASRSDRDQPQHF.

The chain carries TRBV6-5 and TRBJ1-2; D gene unclear. Trimming pared 2 bases from V and 7 bases from J, leaving 5 bases between. Germline CDR1 reads MNHEY; CDR2 reads SVGAGI. The CDR3 sequence is 11 residues long. This CDR3 reads CASSYRGGYTF. CDR3 nucleotides: TGTGCCAGCAGTTACCGGGGTGGCTACACCTTC.

This clone was seen once. J is TRBJ2-2 and V is TRBV15; no definite D call. CDR3 size: 14 residues. CDR1 and CDR2 (germline): LNHNV, YYDKDF (reference sequence). The V end lost 1 base, the J end lost 3 bases, and 6 bases lay between the germline ends. The CDR3 spells CATSRVPDTGELFF. The DNA of the CDR3 is TGTGCCACCAGCAGAGTTCCGGACACCGGGGAGCTGTTTTTT.

V gene TRBV5-4 combines with J gene TRBJ2-7; 7 bases fit TRBD2. There are 15 residues in the CDR3. Germline V lookup: CDR1 SGHNT, CDR2 YYREEE (reference sequence). J gave up 0 bases and V 4 bases, and 7 bases lay outside the gene matches. The CDR3 sequence is CASSLTSAYSYEQYF. In DNA, the CDR3 is TGTGCCAGCAGCCTAACTAGCGCATACTCCTACGAGCAGTACTTC.

This chain joins TRBV9 and TRBJ2-2, with D perhaps TRBD1 (5 bases). The ends were cut back, 1 base at V and 1 base at J, with 5 bases in the middle. Germline V gene lookup returns CDR1 SGDLS and CDR2 YYNGEE. CDR3 length: 14 amino acids. CDR3: CASSVQGNTGELFF. The CDR3, as DNA: TGTGCCAGCAGCGTACAGGGGAACACCGGGGAGCTGTTTTTT.